These 29 T cell receptor beta chains were all obtained from the same sample, sequenced in a study of blood T cell repertoires in COVID-19. Sequenced by immunoSEQ multiplex PCR; TCRdb stores in-frame clones only, minus some. The sample carries 90,000 to 120,000 clones, around 90% recorded once. Sequenced material: peripheral blood. The receptor set was obtained from a man aged 40-50 years with active or convalescent COVID-19.

This sequence joins TRBV29-1 and TRBJ1-6; TRBD1 aligns across 7 bases. Germline lookup yields CDR1 SQVTM and CDR2 ANQGSEA. This CDR3 is 16 amino acids long. J lost 8 bases, V lost 4 bases, and 14 bases had no gene match. CDR3 nucleotides: TGCAGCGTTGTTGAACTTGCGCAGGGGGATTATTCACCCCTCCACTTT. It is translated as CSVVELAQGDYSPLHF.

The V gene is TRBV24-1, the J gene TRBJ2-7, with a weak D call TRBD1 (5 bases). This CDR3 has 12 residues. V was cut by 4 bases and J by 7 bases, with 10 bases left in between. Looked up from germline, CDR1 is KGHDR and CDR2 is SFDVKD. The CDR3 DNA follows: TGTGCCACCAGTGACCCAGGGCGGGAGCAGTACTTC. Amino acids: CATSDPGREQYF.

The count of this clone is one. The chain uses TRBV28 and TRBJ1-4; a weak D match, TRBD1 (6 bases). Germline values: CDR1 MDHEN, CDR2 SYDVKM. The ends were cut back, 6 bases at V and 1 base at J, with 21 bases in the middle. The CDR3 runs to 18 residues. The CDR3 nucleotides are TGTGCCAGCAGGGGGGGGGCAGTCATTGAGAGAACTAATGAAAAACTGTTTTTT. Amino acids: CASRGGAVIERTNEKLFF.

The rearrangement joins TRBV4-3 to TRBJ1-3; unclear D gene. V lost 2 bases and J lost 0, with 14 bases in between. This CDR3 spans 17 amino acids. The germline V gene has CDR1 LGHNA and CDR2 YSLEER. DNA of the CDR3: TGCGCCAGCAGCCAAATTGTCGGAACAGCCTCTGGAAACACCATATATTTT. As protein: CASSQIVGTASGNTIYF.

This clone was found once. The V gene is TRBV6-5, the J gene TRBJ1-1, with no clear D. The ends were cut back, 2 bases at V and 2 bases at J, with 6 bases in the middle. The germline gives CDR1 MNHEY, CDR2 SVGAGI. The CDR3 consists of 13 residues. CDR3 DNA sequence: TGTGCCAGCAGTTACCTGGGCAACACTGAAGCTTTCTTT. Its protein product is CASSYLGNTEAFF.

This clone was counted between two and nine times. This chain connects TRBV15 to TRBJ2-6, with D perhaps matching TRBD1 (6 bases). CDR3 length: 16 amino acids. CDR1 LNHNV and CDR2 YYDKDF come from the germline V gene (reference sequence). V lost 2 bases and J 2 bases, leaving 10 bases between the germline ends. CDR3 DNA sequence: TGTGCCACCAGCAGACGTACAGGGCCTGGGGCCAACGTCCTGACTTTC. Translating gives CATSRRTGPGANVLTF.

The chain recombines TRBV27 with TRBJ2-7, with 8 nucleotides matching TRBD1. V was clipped by 4 bases and J by 2 bases; unmatched bases: 7. The CDR3 is made up of 15 amino acids. Germline loops: CDR1 MNHEY, CDR2 SMNVEV (reference sequence). The CDR3 spells CASSWTGIKPYEQYF. DNA for the CDR3: TGTGCCAGCAGTTGGACAGGGATAAAACCCTACGAGCAGTACTTC.

This clone was found once. The rearrangement links TRBV7-9 to TRBJ1-2; 8 bases are shared with TRBD1. The V gene's germline CDR1 is SEHNR and CDR2 FQNEAQ (reference sequence). The CDR3 contains 15 residues. With V trimmed by 1 base and J by 5 bases, 6 bases remained unmatched. DNA for the CDR3: TGTGCCAGCAGCTTAGGTCAGGGGGCTCAATATGGCTACACCTTC. Its protein is CASSLGQGAQYGYTF.

In its sample, this clone was seen once. V gene TRBV4-1 combines with J gene TRBJ2-1; tentatively, D is TRBD2 (5 bases). The CDR3 runs 15 residues. Trimming pared 3 bases from V and 2 bases from J, leaving 11 bases between. Germline V gene sequence: CDR1 MGHRA, CDR2 YSYEKL. The CDR3, as DNA: TGCGCCAGCAGCCACGTAGAGGGTGCCTACAATGAGCAGTTCTTC. This codes for CASSHVEGAYNEQFF.

The rearrangement uses TRBV19 and TRBJ2-7; D not resolved. Germline values: CDR1 LNHDA, CDR2 SQIVND (reference sequence). The V gene lost 3 bases and the J gene lost 1 base, with 13 bases spanning the gap. The CDR3 runs to 15 residues. CDR3: CASSIGRGSSYEQYF. The DNA of the CDR3 is TGTGCCAGTAGTATCGGTAGAGGATCTTCCTACGAGCAGTACTTC.

The chain links TRBV11-2 to TRBJ2-7, with D perhaps TRBD2 (6 bases). The CDR3 is made up of 14 amino acids. The V gene's germline CDR1 is SGHAT and CDR2 FQNNGV. Trimming shortened V by 0 bases and J by 4 bases, and 10 bases separated the two germline ends. The DNA for the CDR3 is TGTGCCAGCAGCTTAGACCCCGCGGGGTACGAGCAGTACTTC. Translation: CASSLDPAGYEQYF.

V is TRBV10-2 and J is TRBJ2-7, with 10 bases fitting TRBD2. The CDR3 consists of 17 residues. The germline gives CDR1 WSHSY, CDR2 SAAADI. After removal of 1 base from V and 2 bases from J, the junction contained 8 bases not matched to a gene. The DNA of the CDR3 is TGCGCCAGCAGTGAGTTTGGAGCGGGAGGGTACCCCTACGAGCAGTACTTC. Translating gives CASSEFGAGGYPYEQYF.

The chain joins TRBV19 to TRBJ2-1; D possibly corresponds to TRBD2 (5 bases). The CDR3 has 15 amino acids. Germline CDR1 reads LNHDA; CDR2 reads SQIVND (reference sequence). V was pared by 3 bases and J by 7 bases, with 16 bases between. The chain's CDR3 is CASSILMGSGNEQFF. The CDR3 nucleotides read TGTGCCAGTAGTATTTTAATGGGAAGCGGAAATGAGCAGTTCTTC.

The rearrangement joins TRBV2 to TRBJ2-1; 12 positions match TRBD2. CDR1 is SNHLY and CDR2 is FYNNEI in the germline V gene. This CDR3 spans 15 amino acids. Losses at the gene ends were 5 bases for V and 5 bases for J; bases not matched to a gene: 4. CDR3 bases: TGTGCCAGCAGTCTCGGACTAGCGGGAAACAATGAGCAGTTCTTC. This gives the protein CASSLGLAGNNEQFF.

The chain couples TRBV7-8 to TRBJ1-1; 7 bases agree with TRBD1. Germline V CDR1 and CDR2: SGHVS, FQNEAQ. The CDR3 is 16 residues long. V lost 7 bases and J lost 0; bases outside the gene matches: 11. The CDR3 loop reads CASNIAWGQLNTEAFF. Written as DNA, the CDR3 is TGTGCCAGCAACATAGCTTGGGGACAGTTGAACACTGAAGCTTTCTTT.

The chain links TRBV7-9 to TRBJ1-4, with 8 bases matching TRBD1. Germline V CDR1 and CDR2: SEHNR, FQNEAQ (reference sequence). The ends lost 5 bases at V and 6 bases at J; junction bases unmatched: 11. This CDR3 has 16 residues. CDR3: CASSAPTARGHEKLFF. In DNA form, the CDR3 reads TGTGCCAGCAGCGCTCCCACAGCCAGGGGGCATGAAAAACTGTTTTTT.

The CDR3 DNA follows: TGCGCCAGCAGCACAGGGCCACGGGAGACCCAGTACTTC. Protein product: CASSTGPRETQYF. J is TRBJ2-5 and V is TRBV5-1, with a possible D match to TRBD1 (6 bases). The CDR3 is 13 amino acids. Germline V gene sequence: CDR1 SGHRS, CDR2 YFSETQ. Trimming removed 4 bases from V and 5 bases from J, with 12 bases in between.

The genes are TRBV7-2 and TRBJ1-3; D unresolved. Germline assignment: CDR1 SGHTA and CDR2 FQGNSA. Trimming stripped 2 bases from V and 1 base from J, with 6 bases between. The CDR3 is made up of 14 amino acids. CDR3 nucleotides: TGTGCCAGCAGCTTAACGACATCTGGAAACACCATATATTTT. Encoded protein: CASSLTTSGNTIYF.

The chain employs TRBV11-2 and TRBJ2-2; possibly TRBD1 for D (6 bases). CDR1 and CDR2 (germline): SGHAT, FQNNGV. V lost 6 bases and J 2 bases, leaving 22 bases between the germline ends. There are 18 residues in the CDR3. CDR3 region: CASRLLQGPLKNTGELFF. DNA for the CDR3: TGTGCCAGCAGATTATTACAGGGACCATTGAAAAACACCGGGGAGCTGTTTTTT.

CDR3 in DNA: TGTGCCAGCAGCGTGGGGGGGAACACCGGGGAGCTGTTTTTT. It translates to CASSVGGNTGELFF. This chain uses TRBV9 with TRBJ2-2, with D maybe TRBD2 (6 bases). The germline gives CDR1 SGDLS, CDR2 YYNGEE. Trimming stripped 2 bases from V and 1 base from J, with 6 bases between. CDR3 length equals 14 residues.

The chain uses TRBV6-5 and TRBJ1-1; 11 positions agree with TRBD1. Germline loops: CDR1 MNHEY, CDR2 SVGAGI. V was pared by 6 bases and J by 1 base, with 4 bases of the junction left unmatched. This CDR3 has 15 amino acids. In DNA, the CDR3 is TGTGCCAGCAGCGGACAGGGGGCACGGAACACTGAAGCTTTCTTT. Residues: CASSGQGARNTEAFF.

The chain uses TRBV12-3 or TRBV12-4 and TRBJ2-5; TRBD2 matches 9 bases. Trimming removed 7 bases from V and 1 base from J; junction bases left unmatched: 1. The length of the CDR3 is 13 residues. The CDR3 DNA is TGTGCCAGCATAGCGGGAGTCCAAGAGACCCAGTACTTC. Translating it yields CASIAGVQETQYF.

The genes are TRBV30 and TRBJ2-1; 8 nucleotides align to TRBD2. Germline V gene data show CDR1 as GTSNPN and CDR2 as SVGIG (reference sequence). With V trimmed by 0 bases and J by 7 bases, 8 bases remained unmatched. CDR3 length: 15 amino acids. CDR3 coding DNA: TGTGCCTGGAGTGTAGACTTAGCGGGGCGAAATGAGCAGTTCTTC. This encodes CAWSVDLAGRNEQFF.

The chain joins TRBV28 to TRBJ1-2, with D possibly matching TRBD1 (6 bases). CDR3 size: 13 residues. V dropped 8 bases and J dropped 4 bases, with 14 bases sitting between them. The germline CDR1 and CDR2 sequences are MDHEN and SYDVKM. The CDR3 bases are TGTGCCAGCGACGAACAGGGAACCTATGGCTACACCTTC. Its protein is CASDEQGTYGYTF.

This chain uses TRBV5-1 with TRBJ2-3; 12 nucleotides match TRBD2. This CDR3 is 16 amino acids long. Germline V CDR1 and CDR2: SGHRS, YFSETQ. V lost 4 bases, J lost 2 bases, and 5 bases stayed unmatched. The CDR3 DNA reads as TGCGCCAGCAGCCTAAGGACTAGCGGGATCACAGATACGCAGTATTTT. Encoded protein: CASSLRTSGITDTQYF. The entire variable domain, with the rest obtained from reference TRBV5-1 and TRBJ2-3, is as follows: KAGVTQTPRYLIKTRGQQVTLSCSPISGHRSVSWYQQTPGQGLQFLFEYFSETQRNKGNFPGRFSGRQFSNSRSEMNVSTLELGDSALYLCASSLRTSGITDTQYFGPGTRLTVL.

The V call is TRBV7-8, the J call TRBJ1-1; D uncertain. This CDR3 has 11 amino acids. V was cut by 6 bases and J by 8 bases, with 10 bases left in between. The germline CDR1 and CDR2 sequences are SGHVS and FQNEAQ. The CDR3 here is CASSVDNEAFF. As DNA, the CDR3 is TGTGCCAGCAGTGTCGACAACGAAGCTTTCTTT.

The chain employs TRBV7-9 and TRBJ2-7; TRBD1 might be the D (5 bases). Germline lookup yields CDR1 SEHNR and CDR2 FQNEAQ (reference sequence). V was trimmed by 5 bases and J by 3 bases, leaving 17 bases between them. This CDR3 is built from 15 residues. The DNA of the CDR3 is TGTGCCAGCAGCCCCGGACAAGGGAAGGGCTACGAGCAGTACTTC. Protein sequence: CASSPGQGKGYEQYF.

The DNA for the CDR3 is TGTGCCAGCAGTCCAACCAGCGGGATCGGTGAGCAGTTCTTC. Encoded protein: CASSPTSGIGEQFF. The chain couples TRBV7-2 to TRBJ2-1, with 7 bases matching TRBD2. The CDR3 consists of 14 residues. Trimming cost V 6 bases and J 9 bases; bases outside gene matches: 11. The germline CDR1 and CDR2 sequences are SGHTA and FQGNSA.

The J gene is TRBJ2-3, the V gene TRBV10-2, with 7 bases fitting TRBD1. The CDR3 totals 14 residues. From germline, CDR1 is WSHSY and CDR2 SAAADI. The ends lost 6 bases at V and 4 bases at J; junction bases unmatched: 7. In nucleotides, the CDR3 is TGCGCCAGCAGCTTGACAGGGATGGCAGATACGCAGTATTTT. The encoded protein is CASSLTGMADTQYF.